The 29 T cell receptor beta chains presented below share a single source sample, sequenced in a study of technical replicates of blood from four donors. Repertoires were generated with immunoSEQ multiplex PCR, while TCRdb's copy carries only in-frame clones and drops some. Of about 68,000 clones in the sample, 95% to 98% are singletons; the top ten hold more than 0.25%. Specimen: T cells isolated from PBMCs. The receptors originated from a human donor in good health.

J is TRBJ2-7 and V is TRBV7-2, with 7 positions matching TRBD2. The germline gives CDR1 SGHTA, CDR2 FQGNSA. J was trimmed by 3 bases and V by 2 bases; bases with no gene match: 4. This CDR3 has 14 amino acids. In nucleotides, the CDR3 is TGTGCCAGCAGCTTAAGCGGGACCCTCTACGAGCAGTACTTC. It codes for CASSLSGTLYEQYF.

The CDR3 sequence: CASSVVEEVGRGEAFF. Here the CDR3 DNA reads TGTGCCAGCAGCGTAGTAGAAGAGGTGGGCAGGGGTGAAGCTTTCTTT. The V call is TRBV9, the J call TRBJ1-1; possibly TRBD1 for D (6 bases). Germline loops: CDR1 SGDLS, CDR2 YYNGEE. CDR3 length: 16 residues. Trimming shortened V by 0 bases and J by 7 bases, and 19 bases separated the two germline ends.

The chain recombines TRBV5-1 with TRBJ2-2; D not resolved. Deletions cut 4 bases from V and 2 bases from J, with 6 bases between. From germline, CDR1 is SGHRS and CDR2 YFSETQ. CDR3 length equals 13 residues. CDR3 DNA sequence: TGCGCCAGCAGCCGTAAAAACACCGGGGAGCTGTTTTTT. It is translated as CASSRKNTGELFF. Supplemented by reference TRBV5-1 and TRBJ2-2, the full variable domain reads KAGVTQTPRYLIKTRGQQVTLSCSPISGHRSVSWYQQTPGQGLQFLFEYFSETQRNKGNFPGRFSGRQFSNSRSEMNVSTLELGDSALYLCASSRKNTGELFFGEGSRLTVL.

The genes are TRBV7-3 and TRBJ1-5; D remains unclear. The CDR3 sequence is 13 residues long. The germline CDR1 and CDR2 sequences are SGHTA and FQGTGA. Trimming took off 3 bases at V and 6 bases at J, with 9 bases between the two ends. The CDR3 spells CASSLERSQPQHF. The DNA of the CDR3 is TGTGCCAGCAGCTTGGAACGGAGTCAGCCCCAGCATTTT.

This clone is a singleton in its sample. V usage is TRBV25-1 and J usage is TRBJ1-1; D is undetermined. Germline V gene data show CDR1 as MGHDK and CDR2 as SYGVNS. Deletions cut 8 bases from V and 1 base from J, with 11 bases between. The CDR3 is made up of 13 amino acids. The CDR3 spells CASGPSTNTEAFF. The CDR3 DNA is TGTGCCAGCGGTCCGAGTACGAACACTGAAGCTTTCTTT.

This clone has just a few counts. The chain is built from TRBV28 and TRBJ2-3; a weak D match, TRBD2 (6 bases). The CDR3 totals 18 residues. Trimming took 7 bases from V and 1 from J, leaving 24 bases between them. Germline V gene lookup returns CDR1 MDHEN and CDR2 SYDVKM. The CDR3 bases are TGTGCCAGCAACATGTTGGTCGCGCGGGGTGGAGGCACAGATACGCAGTATTTT. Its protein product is CASNMLVARGGGTDTQYF.

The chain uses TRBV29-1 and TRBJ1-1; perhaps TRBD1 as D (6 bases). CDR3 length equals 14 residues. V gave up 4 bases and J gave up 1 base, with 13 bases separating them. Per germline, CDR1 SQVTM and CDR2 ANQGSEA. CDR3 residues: CSVGRGGRNTEAFF. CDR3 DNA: TGCAGCGTTGGGAGAGGGGGAAGGAACACTGAAGCTTTCTTT.

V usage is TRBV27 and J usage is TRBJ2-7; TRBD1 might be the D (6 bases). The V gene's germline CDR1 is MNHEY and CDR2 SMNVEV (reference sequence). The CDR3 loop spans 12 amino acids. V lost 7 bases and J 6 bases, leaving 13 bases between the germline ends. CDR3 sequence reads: CASTTGSSEQYF. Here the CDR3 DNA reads TGTGCCAGCACTACAGGGTCCAGCGAGCAGTACTTC.

The CDR3 protein is CASSDDSSSYEQYF. The CDR3 nucleotides read TGTGCCAGTAGTGATGACAGTAGCTCCTACGAGCAGTACTTC. The chain recombines TRBV19 with TRBJ2-7, with D perhaps TRBD1 (5 bases). The CDR3 has 14 residues. Germline V gives CDR1 LNHDA, CDR2 SQIVND (reference sequence). The germline V and J ends were trimmed by 5 bases and 0 bases, with 11 bases remaining between them.

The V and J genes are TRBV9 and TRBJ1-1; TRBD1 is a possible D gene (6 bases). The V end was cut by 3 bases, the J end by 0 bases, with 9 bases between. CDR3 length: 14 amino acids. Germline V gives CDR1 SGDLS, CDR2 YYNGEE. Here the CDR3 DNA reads TGTGCCAGCAGCGACGACAGGATGAACACTGAAGCTTTCTTT. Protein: CASSDDRMNTEAFF.

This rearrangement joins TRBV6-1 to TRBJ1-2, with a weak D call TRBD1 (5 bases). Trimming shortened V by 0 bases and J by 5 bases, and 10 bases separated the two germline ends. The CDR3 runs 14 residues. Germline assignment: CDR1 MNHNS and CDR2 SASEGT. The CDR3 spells CASSEAMTVYGYTF. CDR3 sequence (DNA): TGTGCCAGCAGTGAAGCCATGACAGTTTATGGCTACACCTTC.

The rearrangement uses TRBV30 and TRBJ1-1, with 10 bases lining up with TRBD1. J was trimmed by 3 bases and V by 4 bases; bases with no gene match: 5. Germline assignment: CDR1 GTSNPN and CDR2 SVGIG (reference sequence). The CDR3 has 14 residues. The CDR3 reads CAWNRDRGHTEAFF. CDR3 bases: TGTGCCTGGAACCGGGACAGGGGCCACACTGAAGCTTTCTTT.

CDR3 loop: CASSLGTSGSTDTQYF. DNA for the CDR3: TGTGCCAGCAGCTTAGGGACTAGCGGGAGCACAGATACGCAGTATTTT. The rearrangement uses TRBV5-5 and TRBJ2-3; 12 positions agree with TRBD2. CDR3 length: 16 residues. Trimming cost V 2 bases and J 0 bases; bases outside gene matches: 1. CDR1 SGHKS and CDR2 YYEKEE come from the germline V gene (reference sequence).

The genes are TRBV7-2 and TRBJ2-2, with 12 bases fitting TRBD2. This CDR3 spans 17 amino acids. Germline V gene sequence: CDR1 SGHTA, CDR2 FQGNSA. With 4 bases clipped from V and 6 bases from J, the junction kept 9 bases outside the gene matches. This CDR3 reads CASSSRTSGTQAGELFF. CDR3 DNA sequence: TGTGCCAGCAGCTCCCGGACTAGCGGGACTCAGGCCGGGGAGCTGTTTTTT.

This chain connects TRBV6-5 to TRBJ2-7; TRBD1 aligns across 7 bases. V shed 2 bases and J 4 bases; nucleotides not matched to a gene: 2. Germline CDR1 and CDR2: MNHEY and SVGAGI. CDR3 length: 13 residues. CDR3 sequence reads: CASSYGTVYEQYF. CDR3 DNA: TGTGCCAGCAGTTACGGGACAGTTTACGAGCAGTACTTC.

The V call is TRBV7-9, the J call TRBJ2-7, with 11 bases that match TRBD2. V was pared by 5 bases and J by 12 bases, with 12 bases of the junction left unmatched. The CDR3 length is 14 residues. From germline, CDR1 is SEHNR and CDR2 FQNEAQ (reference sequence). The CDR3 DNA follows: TGTGCCAGCAGCATCTCTTCTAGCGGGAGGAGATGGTACTTC. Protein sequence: CASSISSSGRRWYF.

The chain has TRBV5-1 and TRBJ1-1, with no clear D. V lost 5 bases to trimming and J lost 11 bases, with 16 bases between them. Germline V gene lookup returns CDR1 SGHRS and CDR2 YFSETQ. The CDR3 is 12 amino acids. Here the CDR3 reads CASSSPGGGAFF. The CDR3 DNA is TGCGCCAGCAGTTCCCCGGGCGGAGGGGCTTTCTTT.

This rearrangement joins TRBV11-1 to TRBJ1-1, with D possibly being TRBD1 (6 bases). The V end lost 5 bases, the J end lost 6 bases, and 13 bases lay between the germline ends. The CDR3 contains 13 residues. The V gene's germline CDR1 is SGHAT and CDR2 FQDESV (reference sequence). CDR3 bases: TGTGCCAGCAGCCCCAGGGGATTCGCTGAAGCTTTCTTT. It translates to CASSPRGFAEAFF.

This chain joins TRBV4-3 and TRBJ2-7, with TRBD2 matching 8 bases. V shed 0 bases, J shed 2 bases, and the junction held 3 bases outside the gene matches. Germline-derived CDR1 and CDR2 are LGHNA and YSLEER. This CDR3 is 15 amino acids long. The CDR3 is CASSQDLAGTYEQYF. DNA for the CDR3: TGCGCCAGCAGCCAAGACCTAGCGGGCACCTACGAGCAGTACTTC.

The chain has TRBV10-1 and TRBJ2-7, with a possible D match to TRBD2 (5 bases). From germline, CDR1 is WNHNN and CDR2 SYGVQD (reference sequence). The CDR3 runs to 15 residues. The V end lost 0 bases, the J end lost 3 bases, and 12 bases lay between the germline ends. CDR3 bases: TGCGCCAGCAGTGAGTCGTCGGGATTAAGCTACGAGCAGTACTTC. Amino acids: CASSESSGLSYEQYF.

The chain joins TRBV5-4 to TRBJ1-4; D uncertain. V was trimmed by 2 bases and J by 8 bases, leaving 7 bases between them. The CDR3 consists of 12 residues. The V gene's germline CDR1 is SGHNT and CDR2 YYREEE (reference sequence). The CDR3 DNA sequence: TGTGCCAGCAGCTTTCCTTTAGAAAAACTGTTTTTT. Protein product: CASSFPLEKLFF. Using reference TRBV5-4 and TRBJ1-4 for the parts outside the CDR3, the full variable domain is ETGVTQSPTHLIKTRGQQVTLRCSSQSGHNTVSWYQQALGQGPQFIFQYYREEENGRGNFPPRFSGLQFPNYSSELNVNALELDDSALYLCASSFPLEKLFFGSGTQLSVL.

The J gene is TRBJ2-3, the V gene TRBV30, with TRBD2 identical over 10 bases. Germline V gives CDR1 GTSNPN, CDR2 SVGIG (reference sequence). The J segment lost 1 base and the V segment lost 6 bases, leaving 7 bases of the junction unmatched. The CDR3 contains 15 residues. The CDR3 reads CACEREGHGTDTQYF. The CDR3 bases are TGTGCCTGCGAGCGGGAGGGCCATGGCACAGATACGCAGTATTTT.

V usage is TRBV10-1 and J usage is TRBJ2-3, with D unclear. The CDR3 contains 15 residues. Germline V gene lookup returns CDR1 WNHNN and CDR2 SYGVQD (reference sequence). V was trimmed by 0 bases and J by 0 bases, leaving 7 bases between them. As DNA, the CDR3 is TGCGCCAGCAGTGAGTCCGCGGTTAGCACAGATACGCAGTATTTT. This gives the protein CASSESAVSTDTQYF.

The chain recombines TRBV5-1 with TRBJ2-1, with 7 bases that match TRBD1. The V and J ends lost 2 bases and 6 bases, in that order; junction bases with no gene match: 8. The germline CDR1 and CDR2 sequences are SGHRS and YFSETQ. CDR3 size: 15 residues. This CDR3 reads CASSFFDRDVNEQFF. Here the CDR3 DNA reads TGCGCCAGCAGCTTTTTCGACAGGGATGTCAATGAGCAGTTCTTC.

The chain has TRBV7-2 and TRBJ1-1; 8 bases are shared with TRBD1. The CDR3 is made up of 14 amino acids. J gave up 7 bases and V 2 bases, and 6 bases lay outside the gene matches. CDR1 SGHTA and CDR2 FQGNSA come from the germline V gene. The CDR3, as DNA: TGTGCCAGCAGCTTATTGGGACAGGTTAGTGAAGCTTTCTTT. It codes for CASSLLGQVSEAFF.

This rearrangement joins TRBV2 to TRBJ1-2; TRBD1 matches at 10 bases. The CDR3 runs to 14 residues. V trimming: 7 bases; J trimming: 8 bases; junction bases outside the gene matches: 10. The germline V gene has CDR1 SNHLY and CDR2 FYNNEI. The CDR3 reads CASITRDRGKGYTF. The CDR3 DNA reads TGTGCCAGCATTACCCGGGACAGGGGAAAAGGCTACACCTTC.

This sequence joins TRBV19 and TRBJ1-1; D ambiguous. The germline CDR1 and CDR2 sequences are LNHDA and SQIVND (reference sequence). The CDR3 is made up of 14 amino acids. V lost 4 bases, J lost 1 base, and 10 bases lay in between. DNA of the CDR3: TGTGCCAGTAGTAAATTGACGGGGAACACTGAAGCTTTCTTT. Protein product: CASSKLTGNTEAFF.

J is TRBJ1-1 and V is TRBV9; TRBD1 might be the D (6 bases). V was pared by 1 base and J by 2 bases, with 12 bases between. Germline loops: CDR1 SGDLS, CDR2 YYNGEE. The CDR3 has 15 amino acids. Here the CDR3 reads CASSVSGQYNTEAFF. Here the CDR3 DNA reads TGTGCCAGCAGCGTATCAGGACAGTATAACACTGAAGCTTTCTTT.

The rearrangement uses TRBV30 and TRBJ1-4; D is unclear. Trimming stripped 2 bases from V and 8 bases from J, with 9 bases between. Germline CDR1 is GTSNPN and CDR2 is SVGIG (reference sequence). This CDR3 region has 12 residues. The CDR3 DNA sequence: TGTGCCTGGAGTCATACTGTGGAAAAACTGTTTTTT. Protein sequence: CAWSHTVEKLFF.